This T cell receptor beta chain was recovered during a study of T cell responses to AZD1222 COVID-19 vaccine. Overall study context: Samples with a second dose at about 4 or about 12 weeks were pooled together.

Germline CDR1 reads LGHNA; CDR2 reads YNFKEQ. Germline trimming cut 0 bases from V and 4 bases from J; bases unmatched to any gene: 7. The CDR3 sequence is 17 residues long. Concerning this clone itself: Its antigen is undetermined.

Method: immunoSEQ multiplex PCR; TCRdb's copy keeps in-frame clones and lacks some. The sample records tens of thousands of clones, over 85% being singletons. Study results and limitations: Only a handful of AZD1222 recipients were seropositive at baseline.

Sequenced here: peripheral blood, sampled on day 0 of AZD1222 vaccination. V gene TRBV4-2 combines with J gene TRBJ2-7; TRBD2 agrees at 12 bases. This clonotype was sampled from an adult in good health. This CDR3 is CASSQDLGLAGGYEQYF. CDR3 DNA sequence: TGTGCCAGCAGCCAAGATTTAGGGCTAGCGGGAGGGTACGAGCAGTACTTC.